The rows below give T cell receptor beta chains drawn from one sample of a study of CD8+ T cells in alopecia areata. The assay was immunoSEQ multiplex PCR, and TCRdb's table has in-frame clones only and misses some. Here the sample spans hundreds of thousands of clones, under 40% being singletons. The sample in question was CD4+ T cells sorted from blood, obtained between weeks 30 and 35, from a patient treated with tofacitinib. The receptors shown here come from a human donor with alopecia areata. Both conserved end residues are part of each CDR3. Each record gives: D gene, V gene, clone size, J gene, CDR3 protein, CDR3 DNA. A D gene is named only where the DNA matches it firmly. Some rows have no size entry. The others give once, few or many, or a class for an expanded clone.

D gene: TRBD1
V gene: TRBV2
clone size: -
J gene: TRBJ2-2
CDR3 protein: CASRTGGSGELFF
CDR3 DNA: TGTGCCAGCAGGACAGGGGGCTCCGGGGAGCTGTTTTTT

D gene: TRBD2
V gene: TRBV7-3
clone size: -
J gene: TRBJ2-1
CDR3 protein: CASSLRGAGGPDEQFF
CDR3 DNA: TGTGCCAGCAGCTTAAGAGGTGCGGGAGGGCCCGATGAGCAGTTCTTC

D gene: TRBD1
V gene: TRBV4-1
clone size: -
J gene: TRBJ2-7
CDR3 protein: CASSRTGTASYEQYF
CDR3 DNA: TGCGCCAGCAGCCGGACCGGGACAGCATCCTACGAGCAGTACTTC

D gene: -
V gene: TRBV7-3
clone size: -
J gene: TRBJ2-2
CDR3 protein: CASSSQGPNTGELFF
CDR3 DNA: TGTGCCAGCAGCAGTCAGGGGCCGAACACCGGGGAGCTGTTTTTT

D gene: TRBD2
V gene: TRBV4-1
clone size: -
J gene: TRBJ2-7
CDR3 protein: CASSQSIRAGGPGEQYF
CDR3 DNA: TGCGCCAGCAGCCAATCTATTAGGGCGGGAGGGCCAGGGGAGCAGTACTTC

D gene: TRBD1
V gene: TRBV7-3
clone size: once
J gene: TRBJ1-1
CDR3 protein: CASSPAGTGTEAFF
CDR3 DNA: TGTGCCAGCAGCCCAGCCGGGACAGGAACTGAAGCTTTCTTT

D gene: -
V gene: TRBV20-1
clone size: -
J gene: TRBJ2-1
CDR3 protein: CSASLGNEQFF
CDR3 DNA: TGCAGTGCTAGTTTGGGCAATGAGCAGTTCTTC

D gene: TRBD1
V gene: TRBV6-1
clone size: -
J gene: TRBJ1-1
CDR3 protein: CASRTQGQTAFF
CDR3 DNA: TGTGCCAGCAGGACCCAGGGACAGACAGCTTTCTTT

D gene: -
V gene: TRBV6-1
clone size: -
J gene: TRBJ1-5
CDR3 protein: CASSEAGQPQHF
CDR3 DNA: TGTGCCAGCAGTGAAGCGGGACAGCCCCAGCATTTT

D gene: TRBD2
V gene: TRBV9
clone size: -
J gene: TRBJ2-7
CDR3 protein: CASRTGLASTEQYF
CDR3 DNA: TGTGCCAGCAGGACGGGACTAGCTTCTACCGAGCAGTACTTC

D gene: -
V gene: TRBV12-2
clone size: -
J gene: TRBJ2-7
CDR3 protein: CVKAGTAGDEQYF
CDR3 DNA: TGTGTAAAGGCGGGGACGGCCGGGGACGAGCAGTACTTC

D gene: -
V gene: TRBV6-6
clone size: few
J gene: TRBJ1-5
CDR3 protein: CASSYSDNQPQHF
CDR3 DNA: TGTGCCAGCAGTTACTCAGACAATCAGCCCCAGCATTTT

D gene: TRBD1
V gene: TRBV6-1
clone size: few
J gene: TRBJ2-5
CDR3 protein: CATTGGQITVGTQYF
CDR3 DNA: TGTGCCACGACTGGGGGACAGATAACCGTGGGGACCCAGTACTTC

D gene: -
V gene: TRBV27
clone size: -
J gene: TRBJ1-5
CDR3 protein: CASSLGRGFDQPQHF
CDR3 DNA: TGTGCCAGCAGTTTGGGGAGGGGCTTCGATCAGCCCCAGCATTTT

D gene: -
V gene: TRBV30
clone size: few
J gene: TRBJ2-2
CDR3 protein: CAWSVPNLTGELFF
CDR3 DNA: TGTGCCTGGAGTGTACCCAACTTGACCGGGGAGCTGTTTTTT

D gene: TRBD2
V gene: TRBV7-9
clone size: -
J gene: TRBJ2-1
CDR3 protein: CASSIGGTSGLNEQFF
CDR3 DNA: TGTGCCAGCAGCATCGGGGGGACTAGCGGTCTCAATGAGCAGTTCTTC

D gene: TRBD2
V gene: TRBV7-9
clone size: -
J gene: TRBJ2-7
CDR3 protein: CAGGIAGGPNEQYF
CDR3 DNA: TGTGCCGGGGGAATAGCGGGAGGGCCCAACGAGCAGTACTTC

D gene: -
V gene: TRBV29-1
clone size: -
J gene: TRBJ1-5
CDR3 protein: CSVQGSLNQPQHF
CDR3 DNA: TGCAGCGTCCAGGGGTCCCTGAATCAGCCCCAGCATTTT

D gene: TRBD2
V gene: TRBV29-1
clone size: -
J gene: TRBJ2-3
CDR3 protein: CSVTLAGSGTQYF
CDR3 DNA: TGCAGCGTAACACTAGCGGGGTCCGGGACGCAGTATTTT

D gene: -
V gene: TRBV30
clone size: once
J gene: TRBJ2-4
CDR3 protein: CAWSRGSPKNIQYF
CDR3 DNA: TGTGCCTGGAGTAGGGGATCTCCCAAAAACATTCAGTACTTC

D gene: TRBD2
V gene: TRBV13
clone size: -
J gene: TRBJ2-3
CDR3 protein: CASSAGTSGGLSTDTQYF
CDR3 DNA: TGTGCCAGCAGCGCCGGGACTAGCGGGGGCCTTAGCACAGATACGCAGTATTTT

D gene: TRBD1
V gene: TRBV6-5
clone size: -
J gene: TRBJ1-5
CDR3 protein: CASSSHRDRGAPQHF
CDR3 DNA: TGTGCCAGCAGTTCACACCGGGACAGAGGAGCGCCCCAGCATTTT

D gene: TRBD1
V gene: TRBV7-8
clone size: few
J gene: TRBJ2-3
CDR3 protein: CASSPYRRGSADTQYF
CDR3 DNA: TGTGCCAGCAGCCCCTACCGCAGGGGGAGCGCAGATACGCAGTATTTT

D gene: TRBD1
V gene: TRBV25-1
clone size: -
J gene: TRBJ1-1
CDR3 protein: CASSPLDRGDTEAFF
CDR3 DNA: TGTGCCAGCAGTCCACTCGACAGGGGCGACACTGAAGCTTTCTTT

D gene: TRBD1
V gene: TRBV5-6
clone size: -
J gene: TRBJ2-7
CDR3 protein: CASSLFDRDMYEQYF
CDR3 DNA: TGTGCCAGCAGCTTGTTTGACAGGGACATGTACGAGCAGTACTTC

D gene: TRBD2
V gene: TRBV27
clone size: -
J gene: TRBJ2-5
CDR3 protein: CASSSGGSSETQYF
CDR3 DNA: TGTGCCAGCTCCTCTGGCGGGAGCAGCGAGACCCAGTACTTC

D gene: TRBD1
V gene: TRBV5-1
clone size: few
J gene: TRBJ2-5
CDR3 protein: CASRRDSVAWETQYF
CDR3 DNA: TGCGCCAGCCGCCGGGACAGCGTTGCGTGGGAGACCCAGTACTTC

D gene: TRBD1
V gene: TRBV30
clone size: few
J gene: TRBJ1-5
CDR3 protein: CAWSQGTGRRIISNQPQHF
CDR3 DNA: TGTGCCTGGAGCCAAGGGACAGGGCGAAGGATAATTAGCAATCAGCCCCAGCATTTT

D gene: -
V gene: TRBV5-1
clone size: -
J gene: TRBJ2-3
CDR3 protein: CASSQQSSSTDTQYF
CDR3 DNA: TGCGCCAGCAGCCAACAGTCATCTAGCACAGATACGCAGTATTTT

D gene: -
V gene: TRBV29-1
clone size: few
J gene: TRBJ2-3
CDR3 protein: CSVAGLGSGISDTQYF
CDR3 DNA: TGCAGCGTTGCCGGTCTCGGGTCAGGGATTTCAGATACGCAGTATTTT

D gene: -
V gene: TRBV5-1
clone size: -
J gene: TRBJ2-6
CDR3 protein: CASRSNTGANVLTF
CDR3 DNA: TGCGCCAGCAGAAGCAATACTGGGGCCAACGTCCTGACTTTC

D gene: TRBD2
V gene: TRBV10-3
clone size: -
J gene: TRBJ2-5
CDR3 protein: CAISESHPGLAPDTQETQYF
CDR3 DNA: TGTGCCATCAGTGAGTCTCATCCGGGACTAGCGCCGGATACACAAGAGACCCAGTACTTC

D gene: -
V gene: TRBV5-1
clone size: -
J gene: TRBJ1-1
CDR3 protein: CASSAQGNTEAFF
CDR3 DNA: TGCGCCAGCAGCGCTCAGGGGAACACTGAAGCTTTCTTT

D gene: -
V gene: TRBV6-1
clone size: few
J gene: TRBJ1-1
CDR3 protein: CASVWVNTEAFF
CDR3 DNA: TGTGCCAGCGTATGGGTGAACACTGAAGCTTTCTTT

D gene: TRBD1
V gene: TRBV12-5
clone size: -
J gene: TRBJ2-5
CDR3 protein: CASGRGQGQETQYF
CDR3 DNA: TGTGCTAGTGGTCGCGGACAGGGCCAAGAGACCCAGTACTTC

D gene: -
V gene: TRBV30
clone size: few
J gene: TRBJ1-1
CDR3 protein: CAWTRQENTEAFF
CDR3 DNA: TGTGCCTGGACCCGACAGGAGAACACTGAAGCTTTCTTT

D gene: -
V gene: TRBV2
clone size: few
J gene: TRBJ2-1
CDR3 protein: CASSQGLYNEQFF
CDR3 DNA: TGTGCCAGCAGTCAGGGTCTATACAATGAGCAGTTCTTC

D gene: -
V gene: TRBV29-1
clone size: -
J gene: TRBJ1-1
CDR3 protein: CSASTPLGQLNTEAFF
CDR3 DNA: TGCAGCGCGAGTACACCCCTGGGACAATTGAACACTGAAGCTTTCTTT

D gene: -
V gene: TRBV6-5
clone size: -
J gene: TRBJ1-5
CDR3 protein: CASSFNRDSNQPQHF
CDR3 DNA: TGTGCCAGCAGTTTCAACAGGGATAGCAATCAGCCCCAGCATTTT

D gene: -
V gene: TRBV20-1
clone size: few
J gene: TRBJ2-7
CDR3 protein: CSARRQYEQYF
CDR3 DNA: TGCAGTGCTAGGCGGCAGTACGAGCAGTACTTC

D gene: -
V gene: TRBV29-1
clone size: -
J gene: TRBJ1-1
CDR3 protein: CSVANTEAFF
CDR3 DNA: TGCAGCGTTGCTAACACTGAAGCTTTCTTT

D gene: -
V gene: TRBV19
clone size: few
J gene: TRBJ1-1
CDR3 protein: CASTPNGLVKGTEAFF
CDR3 DNA: TGTGCCAGTACCCCTAACGGCCTGGTCAAGGGCACTGAAGCTTTCTTT

D gene: -
V gene: TRBV15
clone size: -
J gene: TRBJ1-5
CDR3 protein: CATSRSGSAQPQHF
CDR3 DNA: TGTGCCACCAGCAGGTCCGGGTCGGCTCAGCCCCAGCATTTT

D gene: -
V gene: TRBV10-3
clone size: few
J gene: TRBJ1-2
CDR3 protein: CAISSREGYTF
CDR3 DNA: TGTGCCATCAGTTCCAGGGAGGGCTACACCTTC